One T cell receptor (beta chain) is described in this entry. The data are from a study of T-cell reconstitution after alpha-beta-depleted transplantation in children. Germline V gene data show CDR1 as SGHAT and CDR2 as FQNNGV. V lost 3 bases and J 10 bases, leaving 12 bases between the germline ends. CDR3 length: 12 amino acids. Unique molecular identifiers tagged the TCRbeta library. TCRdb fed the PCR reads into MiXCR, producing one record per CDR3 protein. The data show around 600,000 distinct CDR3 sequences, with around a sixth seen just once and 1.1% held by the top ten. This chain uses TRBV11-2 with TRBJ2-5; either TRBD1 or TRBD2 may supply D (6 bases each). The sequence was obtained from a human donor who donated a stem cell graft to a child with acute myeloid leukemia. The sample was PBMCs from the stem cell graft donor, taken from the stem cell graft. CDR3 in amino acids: CASSFGGQDQYF. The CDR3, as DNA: TGTGCCAGCAGCTTCGGGGGCCAGGACCAGTACTTC.